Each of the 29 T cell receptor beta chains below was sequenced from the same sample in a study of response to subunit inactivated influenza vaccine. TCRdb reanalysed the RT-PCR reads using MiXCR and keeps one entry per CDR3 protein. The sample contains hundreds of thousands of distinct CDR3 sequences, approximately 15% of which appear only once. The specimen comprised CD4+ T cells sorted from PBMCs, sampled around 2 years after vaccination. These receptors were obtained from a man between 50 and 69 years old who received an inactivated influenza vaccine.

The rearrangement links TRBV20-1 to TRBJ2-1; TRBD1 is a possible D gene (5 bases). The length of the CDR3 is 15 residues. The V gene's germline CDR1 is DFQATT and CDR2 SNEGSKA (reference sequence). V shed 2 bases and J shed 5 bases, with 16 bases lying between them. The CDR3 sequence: CSARPSRAPNNEQFF. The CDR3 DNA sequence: TGCAGTGCTAGACCCAGCAGGGCCCCAAACAATGAGCAGTTCTTC.

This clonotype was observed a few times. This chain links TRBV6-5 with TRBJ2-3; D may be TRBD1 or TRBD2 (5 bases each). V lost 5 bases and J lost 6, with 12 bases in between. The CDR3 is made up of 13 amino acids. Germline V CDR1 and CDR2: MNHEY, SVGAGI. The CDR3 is CASSHEGTDTQYF. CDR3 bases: TGTGCCAGCAGTCACGAGGGGACCGATACGCAGTATTTT.

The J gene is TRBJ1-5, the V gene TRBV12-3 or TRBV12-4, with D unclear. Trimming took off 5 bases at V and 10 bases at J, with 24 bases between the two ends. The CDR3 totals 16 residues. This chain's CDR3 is CASSQDRPRSTSPQHF. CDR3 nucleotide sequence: TGTGCCAGCAGTCAAGACCGGCCACGAAGTACATCCCCCCAGCATTTT.

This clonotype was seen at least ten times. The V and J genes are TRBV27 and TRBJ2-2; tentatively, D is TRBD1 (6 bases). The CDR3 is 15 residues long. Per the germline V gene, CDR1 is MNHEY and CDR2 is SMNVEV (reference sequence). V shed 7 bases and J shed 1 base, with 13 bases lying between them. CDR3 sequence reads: CASTPLDRNTGELFF. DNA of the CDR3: TGTGCCAGCACTCCCTTGGACAGGAACACCGGGGAGCTGTTTTTT.

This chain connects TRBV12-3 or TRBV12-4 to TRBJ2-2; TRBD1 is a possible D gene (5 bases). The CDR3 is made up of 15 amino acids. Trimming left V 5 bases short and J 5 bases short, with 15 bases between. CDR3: CASSAREIATGELFF. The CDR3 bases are TGTGCCAGCAGTGCCAGGGAAATCGCAACCGGGGAGCTGTTTTTT.

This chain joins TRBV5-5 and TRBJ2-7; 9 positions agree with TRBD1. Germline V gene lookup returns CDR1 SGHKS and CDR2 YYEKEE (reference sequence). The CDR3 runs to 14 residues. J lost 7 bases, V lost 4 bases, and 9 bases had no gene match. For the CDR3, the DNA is TGTGCCAGCAGCGCGGGACAGGGAGCGGTTGAGCAGTACTTC. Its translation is CASSAGQGAVEQYF.

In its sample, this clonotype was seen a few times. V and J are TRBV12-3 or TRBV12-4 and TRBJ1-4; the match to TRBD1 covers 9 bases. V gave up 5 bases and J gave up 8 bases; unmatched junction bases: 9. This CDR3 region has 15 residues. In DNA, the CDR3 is TGTGCCAGCAGTCCAGGACAGGGGCCTGCGGAAAAACTGTTTTTT. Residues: CASSPGQGPAEKLFF.

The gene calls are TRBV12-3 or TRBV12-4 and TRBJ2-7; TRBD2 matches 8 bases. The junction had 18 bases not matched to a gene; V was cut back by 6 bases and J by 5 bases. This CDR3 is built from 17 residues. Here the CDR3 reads CASSFGRGLAGHNEQYF. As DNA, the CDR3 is TGTGCCAGCAGCTTCGGCCGGGGCCTAGCGGGTCATAACGAGCAGTACTTC.

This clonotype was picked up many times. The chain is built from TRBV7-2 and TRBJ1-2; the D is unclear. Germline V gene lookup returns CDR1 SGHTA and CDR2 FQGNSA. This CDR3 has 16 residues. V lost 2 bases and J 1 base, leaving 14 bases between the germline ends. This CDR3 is CASSLSHTTNNYGYTF. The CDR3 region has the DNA TGTGCCAGCAGCTTATCACACACCACGAATAACTATGGCTACACCTTC.

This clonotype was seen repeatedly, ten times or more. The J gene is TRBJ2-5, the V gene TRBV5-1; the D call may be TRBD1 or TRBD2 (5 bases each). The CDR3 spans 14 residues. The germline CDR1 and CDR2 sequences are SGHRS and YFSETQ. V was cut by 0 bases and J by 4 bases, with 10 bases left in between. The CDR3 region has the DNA TGCGCCAGCAGCTTGGATTCAGGGAGAGAGACCCAGTACTTC. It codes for CASSLDSGRETQYF.

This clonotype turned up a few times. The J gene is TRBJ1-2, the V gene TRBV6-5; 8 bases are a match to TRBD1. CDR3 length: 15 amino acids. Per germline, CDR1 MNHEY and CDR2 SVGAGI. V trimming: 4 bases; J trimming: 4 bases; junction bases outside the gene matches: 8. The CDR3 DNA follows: TGTGCCAGCAGTTCCGCGGACAGGGCTTTCTATGGCTACACCTTC. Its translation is CASSSADRAFYGYTF.

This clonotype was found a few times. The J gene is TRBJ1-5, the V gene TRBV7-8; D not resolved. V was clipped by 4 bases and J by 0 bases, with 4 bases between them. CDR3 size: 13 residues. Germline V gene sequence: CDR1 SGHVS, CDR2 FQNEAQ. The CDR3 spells CASSYVSNQPQHF. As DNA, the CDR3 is TGTGCCAGCAGCTACGTTAGCAATCAGCCCCAGCATTTT.

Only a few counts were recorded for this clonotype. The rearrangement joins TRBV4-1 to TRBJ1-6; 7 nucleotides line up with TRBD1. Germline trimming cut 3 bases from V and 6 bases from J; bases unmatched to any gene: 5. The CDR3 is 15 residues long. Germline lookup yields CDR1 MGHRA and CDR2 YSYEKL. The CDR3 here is CASSQVRDSNSPLHF. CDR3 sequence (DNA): TGCGCCAGCAGCCAGGTCCGGGACAGTAATTCACCCCTCCACTTT.

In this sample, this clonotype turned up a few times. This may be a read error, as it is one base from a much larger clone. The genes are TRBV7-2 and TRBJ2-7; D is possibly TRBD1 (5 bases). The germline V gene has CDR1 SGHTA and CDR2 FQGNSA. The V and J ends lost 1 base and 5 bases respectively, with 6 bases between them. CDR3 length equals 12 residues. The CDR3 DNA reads TGTGCCAGCAGCTTAGGGGGCCACGAGCAGTACTTC. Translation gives CASSLGGHEQYF.

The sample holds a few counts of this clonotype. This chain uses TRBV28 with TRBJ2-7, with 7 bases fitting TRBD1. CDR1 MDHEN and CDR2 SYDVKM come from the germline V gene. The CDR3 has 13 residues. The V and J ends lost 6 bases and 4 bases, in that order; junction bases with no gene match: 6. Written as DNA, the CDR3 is TGTGCCAGCAGACCGGGACAGAAATACGAGCAGTACTTC. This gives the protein CASRPGQKYEQYF.

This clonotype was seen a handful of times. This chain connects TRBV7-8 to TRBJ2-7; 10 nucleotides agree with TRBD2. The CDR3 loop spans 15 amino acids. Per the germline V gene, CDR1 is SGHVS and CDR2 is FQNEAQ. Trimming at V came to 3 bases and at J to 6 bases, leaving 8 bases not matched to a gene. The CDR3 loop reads CASSFGLAGVAEQYF. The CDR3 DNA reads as TGTGCCAGCAGCTTCGGCCTAGCGGGAGTTGCCGAGCAGTACTTC.

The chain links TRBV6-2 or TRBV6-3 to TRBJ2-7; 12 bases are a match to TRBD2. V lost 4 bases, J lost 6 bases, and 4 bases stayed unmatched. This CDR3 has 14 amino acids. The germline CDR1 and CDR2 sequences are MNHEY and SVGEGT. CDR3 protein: CASSSTSGSREQYF. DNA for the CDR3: TGTGCCAGCAGTTCGACTAGCGGGAGTCGCGAGCAGTACTTC.

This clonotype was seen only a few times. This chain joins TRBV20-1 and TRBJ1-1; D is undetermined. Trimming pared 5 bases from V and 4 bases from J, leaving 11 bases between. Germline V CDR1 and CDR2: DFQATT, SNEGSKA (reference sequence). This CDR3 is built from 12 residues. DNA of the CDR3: TGCAGTGCTCTGAATCGGTTCACTGAAGCTTTCTTT. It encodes CSALNRFTEAFF.

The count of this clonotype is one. CDR3 protein: CSARGLKGTANEKLFF. DNA of the CDR3: TGCAGTGCTAGGGGTCTAAAGGGGACGGCGAATGAAAAACTGTTTTTT. This chain uses TRBV20-1 with TRBJ1-4, with D maybe TRBD1 (5 bases). Germline V gene data show CDR1 as DFQATT and CDR2 as SNEGSKA (reference sequence). Trimming left V 3 bases short and J 5 bases short, with 19 bases between. The CDR3 loop spans 16 amino acids.

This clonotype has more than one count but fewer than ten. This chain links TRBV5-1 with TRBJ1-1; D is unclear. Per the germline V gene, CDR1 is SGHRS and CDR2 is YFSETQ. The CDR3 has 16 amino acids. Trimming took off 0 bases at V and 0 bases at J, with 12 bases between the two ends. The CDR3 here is CASSLAGLQLNTEAFF. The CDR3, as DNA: TGCGCCAGCAGCTTGGCCGGCTTACAGTTGAACACTGAAGCTTTCTTT.

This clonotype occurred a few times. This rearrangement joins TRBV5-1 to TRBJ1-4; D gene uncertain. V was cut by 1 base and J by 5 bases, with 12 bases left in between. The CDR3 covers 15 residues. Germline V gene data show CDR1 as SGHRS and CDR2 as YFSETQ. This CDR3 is CASSLPRGPNEKLFF. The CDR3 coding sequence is TGCGCCAGCAGCTTGCCCAGAGGACCGAATGAAAAACTGTTTTTT.

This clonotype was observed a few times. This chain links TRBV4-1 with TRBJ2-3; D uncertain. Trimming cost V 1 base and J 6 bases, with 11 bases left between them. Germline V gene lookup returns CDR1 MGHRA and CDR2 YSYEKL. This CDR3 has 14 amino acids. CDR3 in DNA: TGCGCCAGCAGCCAAGGGACGCCTGCGGATACGCAGTATTTT. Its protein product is CASSQGTPADTQYF.

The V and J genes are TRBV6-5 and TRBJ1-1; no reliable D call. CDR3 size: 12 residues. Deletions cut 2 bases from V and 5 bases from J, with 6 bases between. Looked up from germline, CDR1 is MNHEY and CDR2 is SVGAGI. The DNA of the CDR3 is TGTGCCAGCAGTTACATGGGAACTGAAGCTTTCTTT. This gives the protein CASSYMGTEAFF.

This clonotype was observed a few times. CDR3 region: CASSPGPQAKNIQYF. CDR3 DNA: TGCGCCAGCAGCCCGGGACCGCAAGCCAAAAACATTCAGTACTTC. V gene TRBV4-3 combines with J gene TRBJ2-4; the D call may be TRBD1 or TRBD2 (5 bases each). CDR1 and CDR2 from the germline V gene are LGHNA and YSLEER. V was clipped by 4 bases and J by 0 bases, with 10 bases between them. This CDR3 comprises 15 residues.

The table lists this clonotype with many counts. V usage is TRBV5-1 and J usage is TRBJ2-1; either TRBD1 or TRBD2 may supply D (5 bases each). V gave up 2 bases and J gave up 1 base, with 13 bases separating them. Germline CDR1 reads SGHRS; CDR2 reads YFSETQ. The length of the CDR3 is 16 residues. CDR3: CASSFGTRPSYNEQFF. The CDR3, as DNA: TGCGCCAGCAGCTTCGGGACCCGACCATCCTACAATGAGCAGTTCTTC.

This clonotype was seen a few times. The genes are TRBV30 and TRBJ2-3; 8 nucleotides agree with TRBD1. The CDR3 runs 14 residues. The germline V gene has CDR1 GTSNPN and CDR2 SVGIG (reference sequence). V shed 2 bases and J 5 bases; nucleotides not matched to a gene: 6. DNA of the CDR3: TGTGCCTGGAGTACCGGGACAGGCCAAGATACGCAGTATTTT. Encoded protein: CAWSTGTGQDTQYF.

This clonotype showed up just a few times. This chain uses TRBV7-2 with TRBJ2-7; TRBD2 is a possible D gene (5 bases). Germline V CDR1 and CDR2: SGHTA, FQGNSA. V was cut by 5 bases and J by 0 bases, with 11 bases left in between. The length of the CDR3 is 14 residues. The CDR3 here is CASSTSAGSYEQYF. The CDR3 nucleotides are TGTGCCAGCAGCACCTCGGCGGGCTCCTACGAGCAGTACTTC. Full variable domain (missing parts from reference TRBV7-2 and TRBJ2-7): GAGVSQSPSNKVTEKGKDVELRCDPISGHTALYWYRQSLGQGLEFLIYFQGNSAPDKSGLPSDRFSAERTGGSVSTLTIQRTQQEDSAVYLCASSTSAGSYEQYFGPGTRLTVT.

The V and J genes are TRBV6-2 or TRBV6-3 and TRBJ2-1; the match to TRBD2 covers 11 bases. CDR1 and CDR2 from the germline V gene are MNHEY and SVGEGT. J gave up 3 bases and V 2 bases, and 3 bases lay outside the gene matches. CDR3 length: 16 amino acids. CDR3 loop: CASSYRGLAGYNEQFF. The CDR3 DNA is TGTGCCAGCAGTTACCGTGGACTAGCGGGCTACAATGAGCAGTTCTTC.

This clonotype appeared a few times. This chain's CDR3 is CASSPMWLVPSADTQYF. CDR3 in DNA: TGTGCCAGCTCACCAATGTGGCTAGTACCGTCAGCAGATACGCAGTATTTT. J is TRBJ2-3 and V is TRBV18; D not resolved. CDR3 size: 17 residues. Trimming removed 2 bases from V and 4 bases from J, with 19 bases in between. CDR1 is KGHSH and CDR2 is LQKENI in the germline V gene.